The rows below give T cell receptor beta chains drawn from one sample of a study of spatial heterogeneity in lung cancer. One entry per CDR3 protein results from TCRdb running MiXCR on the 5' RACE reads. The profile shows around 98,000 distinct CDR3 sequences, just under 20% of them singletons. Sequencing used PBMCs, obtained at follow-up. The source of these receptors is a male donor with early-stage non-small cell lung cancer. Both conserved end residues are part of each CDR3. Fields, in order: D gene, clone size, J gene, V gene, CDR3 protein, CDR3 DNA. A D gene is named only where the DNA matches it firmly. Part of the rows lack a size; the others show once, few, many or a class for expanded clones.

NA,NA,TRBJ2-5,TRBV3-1,CASRQSGTGETQYF,TGTGCCAGCAGGCAATCTGGGACGGGAGAGACCCAGTACTTC
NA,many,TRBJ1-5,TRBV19,CASSVRDQPQHF,TGTGCCAGTAGTGTCAGGGATCAGCCCCAGCATTTT
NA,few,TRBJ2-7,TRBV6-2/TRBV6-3,CASRQAGGYEQYF,TGTGCCAGCAGGCAAGCGGGCGGCTACGAGCAGTACTTC
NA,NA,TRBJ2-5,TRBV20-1,CSARKRGETQYF,TGCAGTGCTAGAAAAAGGGGGGAGACCCAGTACTTC
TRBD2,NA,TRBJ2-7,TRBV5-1,CASSLRSGIHEQYF,TGCGCCAGCAGCTTGCGTAGCGGGATCCACGAGCAGTACTTC
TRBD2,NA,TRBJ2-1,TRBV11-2,CASSQDFSGAHNEQFF,TGTGCCAGCAGCCAAGACTTTAGCGGGGCTCACAATGAGCAGTTCTTC
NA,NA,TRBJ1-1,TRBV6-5,CASSNLIGGGTEAFF,TGTGCCAGCAGCAATCTGATCGGGGGGGGCACTGAAGCTTTCTTT
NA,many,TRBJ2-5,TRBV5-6,CASSSLQPGETQYF,TGTGCCAGCAGCTCCTTACAGCCCGGAGAGACCCAGTACTTC
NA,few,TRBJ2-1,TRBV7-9,CASSSRGEGTIEQFF,TGTGCCAGCAGCTCCAGGGGGGAGGGCACAATAGAGCAGTTCTTC
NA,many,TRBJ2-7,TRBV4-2,CASSQVGLFGGQYF,TGTGCCAGCAGCCAAGTAGGTTTATTCGGAGGGCAGTACTTC
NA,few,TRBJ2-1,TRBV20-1,CSAMIFTGEQFF,TGCAGTGCTATGATATTTACAGGGGAGCAGTTCTTC
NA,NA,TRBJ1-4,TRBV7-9,CASSHRDNREKLFF,TGTGCCAGCAGCCACCGGGACAATCGGGAAAAACTGTTTTTT
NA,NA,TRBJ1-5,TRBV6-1,CASRPPQGGFQPQHF,TGTGCCAGCAGGCCCCCGCAGGGAGGTTTTCAGCCCCAGCATTTT
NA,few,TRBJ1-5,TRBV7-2,CASSLHRGGNQPQHF,TGTGCCAGCAGTCTTCACCGAGGAGGCAATCAGCCCCAGCATTTT
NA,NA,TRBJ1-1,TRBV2,CASRGRGNTEAFF,TGTGCCAGCAGAGGGAGGGGAAACACTGAAGCTTTCTTT
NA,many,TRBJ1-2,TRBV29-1,CSVQGSYGYTF,TGCAGCGTCCAGGGTAGCTATGGCTACACCTTC
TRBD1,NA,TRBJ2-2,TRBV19,CASTPPDRGVTGELFF,TGTGCCTCTACCCCTCCGGACAGGGGAGTCACCGGGGAGCTGTTTTTT
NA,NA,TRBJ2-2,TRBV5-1,CASSSFANTGELFF,TGCGCCAGCAGCTCGTTCGCGAACACCGGGGAGCTGTTTTTT
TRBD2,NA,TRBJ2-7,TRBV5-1,CASRPSGSSYEQYF,TGCGCCAGCAGACCAAGCGGGAGTTCCTACGAGCAGTACTTC
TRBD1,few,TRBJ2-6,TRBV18,CASSPPVGTGVGANVLTF,TGTGCCAGCTCACCACCGGTTGGGACAGGGGTTGGGGCCAACGTCCTGACTTTC
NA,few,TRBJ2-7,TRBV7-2,CASSLTGQLSYEQYF,TGTGCCAGCAGCTTAACCGGACAACTCTCCTACGAGCAGTACTTC
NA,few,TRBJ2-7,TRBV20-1,CSARGRGRSSYEQYF,TGCAGTGCTAGGGGGAGGGGGCGCAGCTCCTACGAGCAGTACTTC
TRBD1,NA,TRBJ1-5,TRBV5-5,CASRATGGSNQPQHF,TGTGCCAGCAGGGCGACAGGGGGGAGCAATCAGCCCCAGCATTTT
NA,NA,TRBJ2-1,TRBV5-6,CASSFWLLNEQFF,TGTGCCAGCAGCTTTTGGCTCCTCAATGAGCAGTTCTTC
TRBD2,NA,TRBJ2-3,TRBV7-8,CASSPRLAGGLDTQYF,TGTGCCAGCAGCCCTAGACTAGCGGGGGGTTTGGATACGCAGTATTTT